These 10 T cell receptor beta chains were all obtained from the same sample, sequenced in a study of T cells after yellow fever vaccination. From the 5' RACE reads, TCRdb called clonotypes with MiXCR, one entry per CDR3 protein. The table records some 340,000 distinct CDR3 sequences, roughly 10% of them present only once. Here the sequenced sample was CD4+ T cells sorted from PBMCs, taken 45 days after the yellow fever booster vaccination. These receptors originate from a man younger than 35 who received the YFV17D yellow fever vaccine.

This clonotype was seen a handful of times. J is TRBJ2-1 and V is TRBV29-1; the D gene is possibly TRBD1 (6 bases). V was trimmed by 2 bases and J by 3 bases, leaving 11 bases between them. There are 14 residues in the CDR3. The germline V gene encodes CDR1 SQVTM and CDR2 ANQGSEA. The chain's CDR3 is CSVERTARYNEQFF. The CDR3 DNA sequence: TGCAGCGTTGAACGGACAGCGCGCTACAATGAGCAGTTCTTC.

This clonotype was observed a handful of times. The genes are TRBV29-1 and TRBJ2-1; a possible D gene is TRBD2 (7 bases). Germline V gene data show CDR1 as SQVTM and CDR2 as ANQGSEA. The V end was cut by 0 bases, the J end by 4 bases, with 19 bases between. This CDR3 is built from 17 residues. CDR3 sequence reads: CSVEDYEPGGGYNEQFF. DNA of the CDR3: TGCAGCGTTGAAGATTACGAACCGGGGGGCGGTTACAATGAGCAGTTCTTC.

This clonotype was counted many times. The chain links TRBV10-2 to TRBJ2-3; no clear D. From germline, CDR1 is WSHSY and CDR2 SAAADI. Trimming removed 3 bases from V and 8 bases from J, with 12 bases in between. The length of the CDR3 is 13 residues. The CDR3 region has the DNA TGCGCCAGCAGTGACCCCGAGTCGGGTACGCAGTATTTT. The encoded protein is CASSDPESGTQYF.

This clonotype was seen only a few times. The rearrangement links TRBV7-2 to TRBJ2-3, with 10 bases aligning to TRBD2. The CDR3 runs to 17 residues. Germline values: CDR1 SGHTA, CDR2 FQGNSA. V was clipped by 5 bases and J by 0 bases; unmatched bases: 8. The CDR3 spells CASSPFLAGVSTDTQYF. CDR3 in DNA: TGTGCCAGCAGCCCGTTCCTAGCGGGGGTTAGCACAGATACGCAGTATTTT.

This clonotype was counted a few times. Here the CDR3 reads CSARSGSGANVLTF. CDR3 DNA: TGCAGTGCCAGGTCGGGCTCTGGGGCCAACGTCCTGACTTTC. The rearrangement joins TRBV20-1 to TRBJ2-6; D is undetermined. The CDR3 runs 14 residues. The V end lost 6 bases, the J end lost 0 bases, and 9 bases lay between the germline ends. Germline lookup yields CDR1 DFQATT and CDR2 SNEGSKA (reference sequence).

In this sample, this clonotype turned up once. V usage is TRBV4-3 and J usage is TRBJ1-1; D is ambiguous. The germline V and J ends were trimmed by 0 bases and 9 bases, with 8 bases remaining between them. CDR1 and CDR2 from the germline V gene are LGHNA and YSLEER. The CDR3 consists of 12 residues. CDR3 coding DNA: TGCGCCAGCAGCCAAGAGGAGGGAAAAGCTTTCTTT. Residues: CASSQEEGKAFF.

The V gene is TRBV5-1, the J gene TRBJ2-5; D might be TRBD1 or TRBD2, each matching 5 bases. The CDR3 has 14 amino acids. The V end was cut by 3 bases, the J end by 4 bases, with 13 bases between. CDR1 SGHRS and CDR2 YFSETQ come from the germline V gene. In DNA, the CDR3 is TGCGCCAGCAGCTGGGACGGCGCGGGAGAGACCCAGTACTTC. Encoded protein: CASSWDGAGETQYF.

V and J are TRBV7-2 and TRBJ1-3, with 7 bases lining up with TRBD1. The CDR3 totals 16 residues. The germline V gene has CDR1 SGHTA and CDR2 FQGNSA. The V gene end was trimmed by 6 bases and the J gene end by 2 bases; junction bases not matched to a gene: 10. Written as DNA, the CDR3 is TGTGCCAGCAGTCCCGACAGGGCCCAGACTGGAAACACCATATATTTT. Protein: CASSPDRAQTGNTIYF.

A few counts support this clonotype. This chain's CDR3 is CASSQDLLGTDTQYF. CDR3 sequence (DNA): TGTGCCAGCAGCCAAGATCTCCTGGGCACAGATACGCAGTATTTT. The J gene is TRBJ2-3, the V gene TRBV4-2; D not certain. The V gene lost 0 bases and the J gene lost 1 base, with 8 bases spanning the gap. Germline lookup yields CDR1 LGHNA and CDR2 YNFKEQ. This CDR3 has 15 amino acids.

This clonotype has ten or more counts. This chain uses TRBV5-1 with TRBJ1-2; D gene unclear. The CDR3 runs 13 residues. Germline CDR1 is SGHRS and CDR2 is YFSETQ. Deletions cut 4 bases from V and 0 bases from J, with 7 bases between. CDR3 nucleotide sequence: TGCGCCAGCAGCGACGGATCTAACTATGGCTACACCTTC. Protein: CASSDGSNYGYTF.